The following is a T cell receptor beta chain sequence with its context. What it recognizes is unknown. V trimming: 5 bases; J trimming: 4 bases; junction bases outside the gene matches: 7. The CDR3 runs 16 residues. Germline CDR1 SGHVS, CDR2 FNYEAQ. These data come from a study of PD-1 blockade in mismatch repair-deficient tumors. Noted time point: roughly 11-day in vitro stimulation with candidate mutation-associated neoantigen peptide 1. Generated by immunoSEQ multiplex PCR, the TCRdb table keeps only in-frame clones and is missing some. This sample has 9,400 or so clones, with more than 85% found just once.

The source material was cells cultured in vitro, sampled from a patient treated with pembrolizumab. The origin of this receptor is an adult with mismatch repair-deficient cancer. The V call is TRBV7-6, the J call TRBJ2-1; TRBD2 agrees at 11 bases. The DNA of the CDR3 is TGTGCCAGCAGCGGCTGGACTAGCGGGTTTTACAATGAGCAGTTCTTC. Its protein is CASSGWTSGFYNEQFF.